Below, one T cell receptor beta chain is given with its context. Its cognate antigen is unknown. Sequence at one end of the junction differs from germline and may be a read error. TCRdb re-called the 5' RACE reads with MiXCR, one entry per CDR3 protein. The sample yields 350,000 to 400,000 distinct CDR3 sequences, roughly 27% seen once. Donors were six healthy women in three monozygous twin pairs. All three twin pairs grew up together with likely shared infections and vaccines. This specimen belongs to a study of identical twins' blood T cells. In the study overall: About 50 million reads came from some 12 libraries, six alpha, six beta. The study, taken as a whole, reports: Shared environment remains a possible cause of twin similarity.

Germline CDR1 is SGHAT and CDR2 is FQNNGV. The CDR3 length is 12 residues. The receptor comes from a woman aged 18 to 55 in good health. Sequencing was carried out using PBMCs. V gene TRBV11-2 combines with J gene TRBJ2-3; D is uncertain. The CDR3 DNA reads as TGTGCCAGCAGCCTAAGCACAGATACGCATTATTTT. It translates to CASSLSTDTHYF.